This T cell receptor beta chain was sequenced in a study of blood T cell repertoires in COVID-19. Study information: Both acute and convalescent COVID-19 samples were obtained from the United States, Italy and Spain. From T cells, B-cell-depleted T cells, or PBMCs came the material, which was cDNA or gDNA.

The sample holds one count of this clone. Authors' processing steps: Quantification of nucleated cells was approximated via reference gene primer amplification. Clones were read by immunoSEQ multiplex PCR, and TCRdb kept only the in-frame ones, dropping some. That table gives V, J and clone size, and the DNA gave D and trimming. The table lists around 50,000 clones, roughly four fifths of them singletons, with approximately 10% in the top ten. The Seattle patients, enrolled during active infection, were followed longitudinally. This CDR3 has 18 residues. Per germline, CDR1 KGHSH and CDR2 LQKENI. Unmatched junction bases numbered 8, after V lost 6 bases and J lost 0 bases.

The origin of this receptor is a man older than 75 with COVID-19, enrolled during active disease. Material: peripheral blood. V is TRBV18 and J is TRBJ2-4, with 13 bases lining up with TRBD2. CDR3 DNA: TGTGCCAGCTCGGGGACTAGCGGGACCAATTTAGCCAAAAACATTCAGTACTTC. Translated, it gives CASSGTSGTNLAKNIQYF.